This TCR beta chain was documented in a study of blood T cell repertoires in COVID-19. Trimming removed 10 bases at V and 6 bases at J, with 16 bases between. The CDR3 has 12 residues. Germline V gene sequence: CDR1 MNHEY, CDR2 SVGAGI. The data were produced by immunoSEQ multiplex PCR, yet TCRdb's version contains in-frame clones alone and is incomplete. This sample has 350,000 to 450,000 clones, with around 92% found just once. This rearrangement joins TRBV6-5 to TRBJ2-7, with TRBD1 as a possible D gene (5 bases). Sequencing was carried out using peripheral blood. The receptor was isolated from a man in his forties or fifties with acute or convalescent COVID-19. DNA for the CDR3: TGTGCCACCAAAAGGGGCGAACTCGAGCAGTACTTC. Translation gives CATKRGELEQYF.